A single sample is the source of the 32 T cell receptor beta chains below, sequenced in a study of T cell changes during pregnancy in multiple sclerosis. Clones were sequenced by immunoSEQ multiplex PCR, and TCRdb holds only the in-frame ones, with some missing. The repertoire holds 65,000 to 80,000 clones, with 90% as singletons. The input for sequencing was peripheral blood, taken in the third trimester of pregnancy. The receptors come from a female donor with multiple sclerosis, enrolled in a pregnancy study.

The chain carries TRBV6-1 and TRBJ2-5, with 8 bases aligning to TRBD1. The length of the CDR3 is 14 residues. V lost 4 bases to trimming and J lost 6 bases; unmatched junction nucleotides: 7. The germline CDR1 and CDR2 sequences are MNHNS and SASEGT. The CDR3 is CASSGMDRVKTQYF. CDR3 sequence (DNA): TGTGCCAGCAGTGGGATGGACAGGGTTAAGACCCAGTACTTC.

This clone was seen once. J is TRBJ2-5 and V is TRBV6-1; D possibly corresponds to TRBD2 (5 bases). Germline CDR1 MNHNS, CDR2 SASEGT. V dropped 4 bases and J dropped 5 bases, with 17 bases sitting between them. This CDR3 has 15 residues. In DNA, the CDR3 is TGTGCCAGCAGTGCCCATCTGACGGGCGGGGAGACCCAGTACTTC. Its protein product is CASSAHLTGGETQYF.

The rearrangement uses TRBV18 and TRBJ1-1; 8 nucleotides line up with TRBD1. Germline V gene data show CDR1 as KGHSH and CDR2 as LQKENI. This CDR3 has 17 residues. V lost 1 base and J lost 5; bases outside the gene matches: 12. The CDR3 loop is CASSPQMNSGTGTEAFF. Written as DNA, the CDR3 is TGTGCCAGCTCACCACAAATGAACTCCGGGACAGGTACTGAAGCTTTCTTT.

The CDR3 loop is CASSELGRKNEQYF. The CDR3 nucleotides are TGTGCCAGCAGTGAACTGGGCAGGAAGAACGAGCAGTACTTC. The rearrangement links TRBV25-1 to TRBJ2-7; the D is unclear. The CDR3 length is 14 residues. Germline loops: CDR1 MGHDK, CDR2 SYGVNS. With 2 bases removed from V and 5 bases from J, the gap between germline ends came to 13 bases.

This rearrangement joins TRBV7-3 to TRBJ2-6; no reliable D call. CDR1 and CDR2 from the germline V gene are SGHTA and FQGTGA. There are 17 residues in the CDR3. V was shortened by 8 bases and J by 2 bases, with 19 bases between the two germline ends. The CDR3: CASAPRSGLAGANVLTF. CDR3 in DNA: TGTGCCAGCGCACCCCGCTCGGGTTTAGCTGGGGCCAACGTCCTGACTTTC.

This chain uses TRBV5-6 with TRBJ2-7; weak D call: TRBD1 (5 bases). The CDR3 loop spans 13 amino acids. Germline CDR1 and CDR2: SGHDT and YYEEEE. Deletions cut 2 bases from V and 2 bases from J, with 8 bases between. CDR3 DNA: TGTGCCAGCAGCTTTAAAGGGGCCTACGAGCAGTACTTC. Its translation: CASSFKGAYEQYF.

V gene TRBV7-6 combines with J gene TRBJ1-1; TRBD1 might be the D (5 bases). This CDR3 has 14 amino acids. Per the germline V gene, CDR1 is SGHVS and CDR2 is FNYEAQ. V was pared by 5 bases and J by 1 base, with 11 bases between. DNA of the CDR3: TGTGCCAGCAGCGGAGGGACGACGAACACTGAAGCTTTCTTT. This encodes CASSGGTTNTEAFF.

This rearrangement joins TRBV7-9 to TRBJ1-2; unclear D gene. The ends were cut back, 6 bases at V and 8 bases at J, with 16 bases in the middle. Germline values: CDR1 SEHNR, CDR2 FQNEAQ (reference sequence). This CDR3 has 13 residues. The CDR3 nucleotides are TGTGCCAGCAGTCCGAAAGACATATCGGGCTACACCTTC. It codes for CASSPKDISGYTF.

The CDR3 nucleotides are TGTGCCAGCAGCGTAGGGTTGGACAGGAGTTATTCACCCCTCCACTTT. It encodes CASSVGLDRSYSPLHF. The rearrangement uses TRBV9 and TRBJ1-6; TRBD1 agrees at 7 bases. Germline loops: CDR1 SGDLS, CDR2 YYNGEE. V lost 0 bases to trimming and J lost 8 bases; unmatched junction nucleotides: 8. This CDR3 region has 16 residues.

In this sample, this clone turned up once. For the CDR3, the DNA is TGCGCCAGCAGTGCTCAGGGAAACACTGAAGCTTTCTTT. It encodes CASSAQGNTEAFF. The genes are TRBV10-1 and TRBJ1-1, with D possibly matching TRBD1 (5 bases). In germline, CDR1 is WNHNN, CDR2 SYGVQD (reference sequence). The CDR3 is 13 amino acids. Trimming removed 4 bases at V and 2 bases at J, with 8 bases between.

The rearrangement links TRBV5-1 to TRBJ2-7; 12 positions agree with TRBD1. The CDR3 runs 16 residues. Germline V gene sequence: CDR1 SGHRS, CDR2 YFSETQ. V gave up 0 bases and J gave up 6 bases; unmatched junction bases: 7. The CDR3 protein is CASSLADGTGGAEQYF. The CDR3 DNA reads TGCGCCAGCAGCTTGGCCGACGGGACAGGGGGCGCCGAGCAGTACTTC.

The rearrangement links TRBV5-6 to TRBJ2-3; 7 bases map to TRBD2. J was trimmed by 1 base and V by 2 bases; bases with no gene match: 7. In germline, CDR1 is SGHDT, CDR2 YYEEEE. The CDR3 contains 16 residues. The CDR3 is CASSFVGRGGTDTQYF. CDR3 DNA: TGTGCCAGCAGCTTTGTTGGTCGGGGGGGCACAGATACGCAGTATTTT.

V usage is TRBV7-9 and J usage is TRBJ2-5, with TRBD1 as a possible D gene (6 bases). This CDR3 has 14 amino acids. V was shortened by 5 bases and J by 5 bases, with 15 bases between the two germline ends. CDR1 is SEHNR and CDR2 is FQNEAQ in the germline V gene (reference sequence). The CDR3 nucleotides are TGTGCCAGCAGCAACCCCAGGGGCCTGGAGACCCAGTACTTC. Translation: CASSNPRGLETQYF.

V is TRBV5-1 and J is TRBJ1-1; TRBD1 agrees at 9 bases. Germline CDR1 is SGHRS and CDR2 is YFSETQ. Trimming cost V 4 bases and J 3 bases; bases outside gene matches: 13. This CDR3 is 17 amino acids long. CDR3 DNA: TGCGCCAGCAGCCCTGGACAGGGGCTGATTACTTACACTGAAGCTTTCTTT. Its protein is CASSPGQGLITYTEAFF.

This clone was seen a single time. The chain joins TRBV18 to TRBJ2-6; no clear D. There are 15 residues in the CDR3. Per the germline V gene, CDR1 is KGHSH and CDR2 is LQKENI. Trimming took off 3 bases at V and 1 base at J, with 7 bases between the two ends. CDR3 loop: CASSPDGSGANVLTF. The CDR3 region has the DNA TGTGCCAGCTCACCCGACGGGTCTGGGGCCAACGTCCTGACTTTC.

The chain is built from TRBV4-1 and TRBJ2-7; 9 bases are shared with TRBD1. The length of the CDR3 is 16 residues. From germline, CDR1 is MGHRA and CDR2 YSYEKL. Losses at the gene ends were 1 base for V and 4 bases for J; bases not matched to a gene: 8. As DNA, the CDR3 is TGCGCCAGCAGCCAAGGGACCGGGACAGGGAAATACGAGCAGTACTTC. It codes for CASSQGTGTGKYEQYF.

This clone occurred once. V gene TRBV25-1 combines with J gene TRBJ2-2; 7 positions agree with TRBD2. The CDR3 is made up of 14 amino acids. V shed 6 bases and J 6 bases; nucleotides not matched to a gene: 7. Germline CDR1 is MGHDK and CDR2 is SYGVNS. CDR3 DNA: TGTGCCAGCAGCCCTGGGCTAGCGGCCGGGGAGCTGTTTTTT. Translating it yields CASSPGLAAGELFF.

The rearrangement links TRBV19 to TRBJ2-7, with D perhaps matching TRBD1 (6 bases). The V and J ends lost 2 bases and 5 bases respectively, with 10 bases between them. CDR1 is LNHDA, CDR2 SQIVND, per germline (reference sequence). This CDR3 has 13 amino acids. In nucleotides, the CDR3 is TGTGCCAGTAGTATAACAGGGTTCCACGAGCAGTACTTC. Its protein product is CASSITGFHEQYF.

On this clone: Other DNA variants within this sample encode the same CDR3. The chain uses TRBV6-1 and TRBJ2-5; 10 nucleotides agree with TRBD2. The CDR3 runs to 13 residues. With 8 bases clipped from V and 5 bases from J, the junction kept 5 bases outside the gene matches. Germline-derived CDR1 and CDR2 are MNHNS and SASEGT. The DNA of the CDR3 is TGTGCCAGCCGCTCTAGCGGGGGTGAGACCCAGTACTTC. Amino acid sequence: CASRSSGGETQYF.

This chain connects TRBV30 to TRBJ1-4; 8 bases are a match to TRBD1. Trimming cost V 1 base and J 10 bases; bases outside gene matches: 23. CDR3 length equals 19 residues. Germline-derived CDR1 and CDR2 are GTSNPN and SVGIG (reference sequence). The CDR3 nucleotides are TGTGCCTGGAGTGCCCTGCGGACAGGGACTGCTGGAATTGCACGAAAACTGTTTTTT. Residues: CAWSALRTGTAGIARKLFF. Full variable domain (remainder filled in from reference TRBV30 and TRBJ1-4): SQTIHQWPATLVQPVGSPLSLECTVEGTSNPNLYWYRQAAGRGLQLLFYSVGIGQISSEVPQNLSASRPQDRQFILSSKKLLLSDSGFYLCAWSALRTGTAGIARKLFFGSGTQLSVL.

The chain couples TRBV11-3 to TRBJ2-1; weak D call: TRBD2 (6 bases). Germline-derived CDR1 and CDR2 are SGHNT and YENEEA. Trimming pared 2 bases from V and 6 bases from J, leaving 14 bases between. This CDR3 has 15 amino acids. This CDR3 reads CASSLRGGSGNEQFF. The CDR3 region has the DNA TGTGCCAGCAGCTTAAGGGGAGGTAGCGGCAATGAGCAGTTCTTC. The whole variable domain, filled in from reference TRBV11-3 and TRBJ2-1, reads EAGVVQSPRYKIIEKKQPVAFWCNPISGHNTLYWYLQNLGQGPELLIRYENEEAVDDSQLPKDRFSAERLKGVDSTLKIQPAELGDSAVYLCASSLRGGSGNEQFFGPGTRLTVL.

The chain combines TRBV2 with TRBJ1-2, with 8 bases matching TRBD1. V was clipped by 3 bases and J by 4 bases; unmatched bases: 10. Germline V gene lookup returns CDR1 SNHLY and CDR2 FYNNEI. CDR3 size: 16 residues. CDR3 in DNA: TGTGCCAGCAGTGAGACAGGGGACGACGCTGGCTATGGCTACACCTTC. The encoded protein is CASSETGDDAGYGYTF.

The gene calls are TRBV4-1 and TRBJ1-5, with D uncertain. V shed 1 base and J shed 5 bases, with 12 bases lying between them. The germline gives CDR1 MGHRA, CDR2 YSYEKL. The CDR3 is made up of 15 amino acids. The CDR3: CASSQVMAGDQPQHF. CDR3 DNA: TGCGCCAGCAGCCAAGTTATGGCAGGCGATCAGCCCCAGCATTTT.

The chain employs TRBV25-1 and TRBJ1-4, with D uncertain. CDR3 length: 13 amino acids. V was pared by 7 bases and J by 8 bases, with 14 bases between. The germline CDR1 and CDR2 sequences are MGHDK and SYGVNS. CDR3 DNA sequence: TGTGCCAGCAATAAGCGGGATGGGGAAAAACTGTTTTTT. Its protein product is CASNKRDGEKLFF.

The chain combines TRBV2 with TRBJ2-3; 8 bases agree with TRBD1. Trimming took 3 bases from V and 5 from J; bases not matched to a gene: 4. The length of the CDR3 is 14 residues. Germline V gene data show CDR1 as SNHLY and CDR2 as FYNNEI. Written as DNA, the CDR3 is TGTGCCAGCAGTGAGCAGGGGGCACGAGATACGCAGTATTTT. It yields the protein CASSEQGARDTQYF.

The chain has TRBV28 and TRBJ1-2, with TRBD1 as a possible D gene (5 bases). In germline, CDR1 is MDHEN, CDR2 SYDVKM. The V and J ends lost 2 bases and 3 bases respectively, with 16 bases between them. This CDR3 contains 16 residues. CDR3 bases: TGTGCCAGCAGTTTAAGCCCGGCAGGGTCTGACTATGGCTACACCTTC. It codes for CASSLSPAGSDYGYTF.

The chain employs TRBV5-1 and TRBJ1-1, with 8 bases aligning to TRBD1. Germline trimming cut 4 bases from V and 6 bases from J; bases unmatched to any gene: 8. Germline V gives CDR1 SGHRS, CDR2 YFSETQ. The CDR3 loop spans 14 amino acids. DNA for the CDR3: TGCGCCAGCAGCCCCACAGCGACAGGGGCTGAAGCTTTCTTT. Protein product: CASSPTATGAEAFF.

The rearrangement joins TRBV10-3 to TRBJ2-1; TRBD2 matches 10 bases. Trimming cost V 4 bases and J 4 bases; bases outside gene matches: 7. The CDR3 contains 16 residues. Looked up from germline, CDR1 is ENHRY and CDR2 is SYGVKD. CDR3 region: CAISGTSGTLYNEQFF. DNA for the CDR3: TGTGCCATCAGTGGGACTAGCGGAACCTTATACAATGAGCAGTTCTTC.

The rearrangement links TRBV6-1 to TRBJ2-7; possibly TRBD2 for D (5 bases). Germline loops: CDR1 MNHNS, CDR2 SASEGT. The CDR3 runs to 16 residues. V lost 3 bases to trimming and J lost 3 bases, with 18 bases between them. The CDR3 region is CASSERRRLTNYEQYF. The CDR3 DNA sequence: TGTGCCAGCAGTGAGAGGAGGAGGCTCACCAACTACGAGCAGTACTTC.

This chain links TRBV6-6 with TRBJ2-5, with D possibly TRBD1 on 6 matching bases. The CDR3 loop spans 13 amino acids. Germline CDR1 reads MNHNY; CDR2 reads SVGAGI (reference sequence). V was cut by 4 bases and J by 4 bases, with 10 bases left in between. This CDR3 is CASSWAGAETQYF. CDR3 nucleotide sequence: TGTGCCAGCAGTTGGGCAGGGGCAGAGACCCAGTACTTC.

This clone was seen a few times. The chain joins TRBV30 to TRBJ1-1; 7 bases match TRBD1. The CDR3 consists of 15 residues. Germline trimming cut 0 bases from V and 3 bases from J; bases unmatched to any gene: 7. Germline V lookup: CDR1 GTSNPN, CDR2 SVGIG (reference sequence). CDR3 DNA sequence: TGTGCCTGGAGTGTACAGGGGAGGCTACACACTGAAGCTTTCTTT. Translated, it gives CAWSVQGRLHTEAFF.

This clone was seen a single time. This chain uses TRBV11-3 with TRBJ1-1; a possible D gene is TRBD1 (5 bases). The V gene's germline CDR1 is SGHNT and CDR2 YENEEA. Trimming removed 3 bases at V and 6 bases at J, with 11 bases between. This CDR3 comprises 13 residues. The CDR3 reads CASSFDGGSEAFF. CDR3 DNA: TGTGCCAGCAGCTTCGACGGGGGTTCTGAAGCTTTCTTT.